One sample yielded the 16 T cell receptor beta chains listed below, sequenced in a study of regulatory T cells in long-lasting Graves disease (dated by TCRdb to 2020 to 2022). Library generation was performed with multiplex PCR. Sequencing instrument: Illumina HiSeq 4000. TCR beta libraries were built with iRepertoire HTBI primers and Arm-PCR amplification of CDR3 regions. TCRdb reworked the public reads: Q25 trimming with fastp, MiXCR clone assembly, productive beta chains retained. Rows with one shared CDR3 protein collapse into an entry with the most common genes and DNA. Within this sample are 450,000 to 600,000 distinct CDR3 sequences, with less than 15% of them counted one time only. The ten most abundant clones make up about 10% of the sample. The sample's time point, from its label and the paper: newly diagnosed GD, antithyroid drugs for less than 3 months. RNA was extracted from PBMCs in TRIzol for both TCR sequencing and RNA sequencing.

These same data were also listed under a study on T cells in Graves' hyperthyroidism and ophthalmopathy.

Source: peripheral blood mononuclear cells (PBMCs), taken at new diagnosis, from a patient treated with antithyroid drugs. These receptors came from a man aged 25 to 40 with Graves disease. Donor details come from another sample of the same person, matched by shared clones.

There are many counts of this clonotype. The chain employs TRBV13 and TRBJ2-7; 7 bases match TRBD1. Germline CDR1 and CDR2: PRHDT and FYEKMQ (reference sequence). The CDR3 is 14 amino acids. V lost 5 bases and J lost 0; bases outside the gene matches: 4. CDR3: CASSHRGLSYEQYF. The CDR3 bases are TGTGCCAGCAGCCACAGGGGTCTCTCCTACGAGCAGTACTTC.

The chain carries TRBV19 and TRBJ2-1; D is perhaps TRBD1 (5 bases). CDR3 size: 12 residues. With 8 bases removed from V and 9 bases from J, the gap between germline ends came to 14 bases. CDR1 and CDR2 (germline): LNHDA, SQIVND (reference sequence). The CDR3 coding sequence is TGTGCCAGTGGGGAAAATACAGGTGAGCAGTTCTTC. This sequence encodes CASGENTGEQFF. Using reference TRBV19 and TRBJ2-1 for the parts outside the CDR3, the full variable domain is DGGITQSPKYLFRKEGQNVTLSCEQNLNHDAMYWYRQDPGQGLRLIYYSQIVNDFQKGDIAEGYSVSREKKESFPLTVTSAQKNPTAFYLCASGENTGEQFFGPGTRLTVL.

This chain uses TRBV11-3 with TRBJ2-2; TRBD2 matches at 11 bases. The V segment lost 2 bases and the J segment 8 bases; nucleotides outside the gene matches: 13. Germline V gene lookup returns CDR1 SGHNT and CDR2 YENEEA. The CDR3 is made up of 18 amino acids. CDR3 loop: CASSLNPGLAGLGGELFF. CDR3 DNA: TGTGCCAGCAGCTTAAACCCCGGACTAGCGGGTCTCGGAGGGGAGCTGTTTTTT.

The V and J genes are TRBV28 and TRBJ1-1; D gene uncertain. The V end was cut by 1 base, the J end by 7 bases, with 4 bases between. The CDR3 sequence is 11 residues long. Germline CDR1 reads MDHEN; CDR2 reads SYDVKM. The CDR3 DNA sequence: TGTGCCAGCAGTTTATCGTTTGAAGCTTTCTTT. Translated, it gives CASSLSFEAFF. Full variable domain (missing parts from reference TRBV28 and TRBJ1-1): DVKVTQSSRYLVKRTGEKVFLECVQDMDHENMFWYRQDPGLGLRLIYFSYDVKMKEKGDIPEGYSVSREKKERFSLILESASTNQTSMYLCASSLSFEAFFGQGTRLTVV.

In its sample, this clonotype was seen many times. This chain links TRBV11-2 with TRBJ2-5; possibly TRBD1 or TRBD2 for D (5 bases each). The V and J ends lost 3 bases and 6 bases respectively, with 20 bases between them. Per germline, CDR1 SGHAT and CDR2 FQNNGV. The CDR3 contains 16 residues. CDR3 sequence (DNA): TGTGCCAGCAGCTTTTACCCGAAAGAGGGGATGAAGACCCAGTACTTC. Amino acid sequence: CASSFYPKEGMKTQYF.

This chain connects TRBV20-1 to TRBJ2-3, with TRBD2 matching over 8 bases. With 3 bases clipped from V and 3 bases from J, the junction kept 11 bases outside the gene matches. The CDR3 covers 16 residues. Germline CDR1 and CDR2: DFQATT and SNEGSKA (reference sequence). The CDR3 sequence: CSASLGSGLGTDTQYF. For the CDR3, the DNA is TGCAGTGCTAGTTTGGGTTCGGGACTAGGAACAGATACGCAGTATTTT.

The genes are TRBV7-9 and TRBJ2-3, with 7 bases matching TRBD2. The CDR3 consists of 17 residues. V lost 10 bases to trimming and J lost 0 bases; unmatched junction nucleotides: 16. Germline-derived CDR1 and CDR2 are SEHNR and FQNEAQ (reference sequence). The CDR3 DNA sequence: TGTGCCATCAAAGTGGGGTCTAGCGGTACTAGCACAGATACGCAGTATTTT. This encodes CAIKVGSSGTSTDTQYF.

This clonotype was recorded at least ten times. The chain combines TRBV28 with TRBJ2-1; TRBD1 aligns across 7 bases. Looked up from germline, CDR1 is MDHEN and CDR2 is SYDVKM. V lost 7 bases, J lost 8 bases, and 8 bases stayed unmatched. The length of the CDR3 is 13 residues. The CDR3 region has the DNA TGTGCCAGCACCCCAACAGGGGTGCATGAGCAGTTCTTC. Amino acid sequence: CASTPTGVHEQFF. Complete variable domain (other parts from reference TRBV28 and TRBJ2-1): DVKVTQSSRYLVKRTGEKVFLECVQDMDHENMFWYRQDPGLGLRLIYFSYDVKMKEKGDIPEGYSVSREKKERFSLILESASTNQTSMYLCASTPTGVHEQFFGPGTRLTVL.

This clonotype was found many times. The chain carries TRBV12-3 or TRBV12-4 and TRBJ1-1, with a possible D match to TRBD1 (6 bases). The V and J ends lost 6 bases and 5 bases respectively, with 19 bases between them. The CDR3 length is 15 residues. CDR3 sequence: CASRPGVWETTEAFF. The CDR3, as DNA: TGTGCCAGCAGGCCAGGGGTCTGGGAAACAACTGAAGCTTTCTTT.

To note about this clonotype: A much more abundant neighbour one base away suggests this may be a read error. V usage is TRBV12-3 or TRBV12-4 and J usage is TRBJ1-2; D unresolved. This CDR3 is built from 14 residues. With 1 base removed from V and 0 bases from J, the gap between germline ends came to 6 bases. The CDR3 region has the DNA TGTGCCAGCAGTTTAGGTGAGACTAACTATGGCTACACCTTC. This encodes CASSLGETNYGYTF.

This clonotype has at least ten counts. The chain combines TRBV2 with TRBJ2-7; 10 bases fit TRBD1. The CDR3 runs 13 residues. The germline CDR1 and CDR2 sequences are SNHLY and FYNNEI. The junction had 5 bases not matched to a gene; V was cut back by 6 bases and J by 6 bases. The CDR3 region has the DNA TGTGCCAGCAGCATCCGGGACAGGGGCGAGCAGTACTTC. This codes for CASSIRDRGEQYF.

V gene TRBV6-1 combines with J gene TRBJ1-3, with D perhaps TRBD1 (6 bases). This CDR3 region has 15 residues. Per the germline V gene, CDR1 is MNHNS and CDR2 is SASEGT. Trimming took off 5 bases at V and 5 bases at J, with 16 bases between the two ends. The CDR3, as DNA: TGTGCCAGCAGTACCAACTCCGGGACAAGAAACACCATATATTTT. Amino acids: CASSTNSGTRNTIYF.

The chain joins TRBV18 to TRBJ1-1; the D gene is possibly TRBD1 (5 bases). This CDR3 comprises 16 residues. Germline CDR1 and CDR2: KGHSH and LQKENI. Trimming shortened V by 4 bases and J by 2 bases, and 17 bases separated the two germline ends. The CDR3 nucleotides are TGTGCCAGCTCACTACAGGAGGGGCTAGGAAACACTGAAGCTTTCTTT. Its translation is CASSLQEGLGNTEAFF.

This clonotype was found many times. This chain connects TRBV12-3 or TRBV12-4 to TRBJ1-1; possible D gene TRBD1, 6 bases. V was shortened by 3 bases and J by 1 base, with 9 bases between the two germline ends. This CDR3 region has 14 residues. CDR3 protein: CASSFGTSNTEAFF. The CDR3 DNA sequence: TGTGCCAGCAGTTTCGGGACATCGAACACTGAAGCTTTCTTT.

The chain joins TRBV20-1 to TRBJ2-7; 7 bases line up with TRBD1. CDR3 length equals 12 residues. V lost 6 bases to trimming and J lost 6 bases; unmatched junction nucleotides: 8. Germline values: CDR1 DFQATT, CDR2 SNEGSKA (reference sequence). DNA of the CDR3: TGCAGTGCCCGGAAACCAGGGGGCGAGCAGTACTTC. Its translation: CSARKPGGEQYF.

This clonotype has a count of ten or more. This sequence joins TRBV6-2 or TRBV6-3 and TRBJ1-1; 7 bases are a match to TRBD1. The CDR3 runs 15 residues. Germline assignment: CDR1 MNHEY and CDR2 SVGEGT. The ends lost 5 bases at V and 10 bases at J; junction bases unmatched: 16. The CDR3 here is CASSEADGQGGVAFF. DNA of the CDR3: TGTGCCAGCAGTGAAGCGGACGGGCAGGGGGGGGTAGCTTTCTTT.